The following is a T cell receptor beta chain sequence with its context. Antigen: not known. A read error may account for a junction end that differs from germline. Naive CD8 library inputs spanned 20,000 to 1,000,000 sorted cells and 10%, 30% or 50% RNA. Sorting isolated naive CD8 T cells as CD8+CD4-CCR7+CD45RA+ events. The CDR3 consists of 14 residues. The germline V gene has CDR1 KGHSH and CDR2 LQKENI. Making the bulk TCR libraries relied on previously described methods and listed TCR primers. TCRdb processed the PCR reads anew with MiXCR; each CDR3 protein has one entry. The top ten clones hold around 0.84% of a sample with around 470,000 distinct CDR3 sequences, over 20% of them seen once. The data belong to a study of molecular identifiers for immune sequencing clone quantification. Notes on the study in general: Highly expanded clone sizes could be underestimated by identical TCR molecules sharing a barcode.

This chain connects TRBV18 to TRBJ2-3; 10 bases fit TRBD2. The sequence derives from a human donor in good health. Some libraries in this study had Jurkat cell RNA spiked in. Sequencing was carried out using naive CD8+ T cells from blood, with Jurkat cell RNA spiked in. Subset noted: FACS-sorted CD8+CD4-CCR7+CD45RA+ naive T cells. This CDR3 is CAGSLAGFVDTQYF. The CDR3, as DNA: TGTGCCGGCTCACTAGCGGGATTTGTAGATACGCAGTATTTT.